A selection of T cell receptor beta chains follows, all from one sample in a study of blood T cell repertoires in COVID-19. Profiled with immunoSEQ multiplex PCR; TCRdb holds only in-frame clones, not every one. The data contain about 140,000 clones, roughly 88% of them singletons. Sequencing was carried out using PBMCs or T cells enriched from blood (not recorded which). These receptor sequences come from a man between 45 and 60 years old who had recovered from COVID-19. Both conserved end residues are part of each CDR3. Fields, in order: clone size, V gene, D gene, J gene, CDR3 protein, CDR3 DNA. D genes are given only for firm matches. The size field is filled for only some rows; it gives once, few, many or a size class.

NA	TRBV10-3	TRBD2	TRBJ2-7	CAKFPGTSGSGGSYEQYF	TGTGCCAAGTTTCCCGGGACTAGCGGGAGTGGGGGCTCCTACGAGCAGTACTTC
NA	TRBV7-8	TRBD1	TRBJ2-7	CASSPPGNPQGAEQYF	TGTGCCAGCAGTCCCCCGGGCAATCCACAGGGGGCCGAGCAGTACTTC
NA	TRBV7-2	TRBD1	TRBJ1-5	CASSLGQGNQPQHF	TGTGCCAGCAGCTTGGGACAGGGGAATCAGCCCCAGCATTTT
NA	TRBV14	TRBD1	TRBJ1-3	CASRQGGDTIYF	TGTGCCAGCCGACAGGGGGGAGACACCATATATTTT
once	TRBV7-2	TRBD1	TRBJ1-5	CASSLDSEGAWNQPQHF	TGTGCCAGCAGCTTAGACTCCGAGGGGGCTTGGAATCAGCCCCAGCATTTT
NA	TRBV28	NA	TRBJ1-4	CASLSGGEKLFF	TGTGCCAGTTTAAGCGGGGGGGAAAAACTGTTTTTT
NA	TRBV20-1	TRBD1	TRBJ1-4	CSASRDRAEKLFF	TGCAGTGCTAGTAGGGACAGGGCCGAAAAACTGTTTTTT
few	TRBV7-9	NA	TRBJ1-3	CASSFAGAGNTIYF	TGTGCCAGCAGCTTTGCAGGGGCTGGAAACACCATATATTTT
NA	TRBV19	NA	TRBJ1-2	CASRDSGRNYGYTF	TGTGCCAGTAGGGACTCGGGGAGAAACTATGGCTACACCTTC
NA	TRBV29-1	NA	TRBJ2-1	CSQRGTNEQFF	TGCAGCCAAAGGGGTACCAATGAGCAGTTCTTC
NA	TRBV27	NA	TRBJ1-4	CATSGMGSSFGKLFF	TGTGCCACCTCCGGTATGGGCTCCTCTTTCGGAAAACTGTTTTTT
NA	TRBV20-1	NA	TRBJ1-6	CSASGVSPLHF	TGCAGTGCTAGCGGGGTCTCACCCCTCCACTTT
NA	TRBV5-1	NA	TRBJ1-3	CASSTGQTSSGNTIYF	TGCGCCAGCAGCACCGGACAGACCTCCTCTGGAAACACCATATATTTT
NA	TRBV7-2	NA	TRBJ1-1	CASSLHTMNTEAFF	TGTGCCAGCAGCTTGCACACGATGAACACTGAAGCTTTCTTT
NA	TRBV28	NA	TRBJ1-5	CASILDRTQPQHF	TGTGCCAGCATCCTCGACAGAACTCAGCCCCAGCATTTT
NA	TRBV7-9	NA	TRBJ1-1	CASNGEWGGEAFF	TGTGCCAGCAACGGAGAGTGGGGGGGAGAAGCTTTCTTT
NA	TRBV7-6	TRBD1	TRBJ1-5	CASSLGQSSNQPQHF	TGTGCCAGCAGCCTGGGACAGTCTAGCAATCAGCCCCAGCATTTT
NA	TRBV7-9	TRBD1	TRBJ1-6	CASSEGRTGAFGSPLHF	TGTGCCAGCAGCGAGGGCCGGACAGGGGCTTTTGGTTCACCCCTCCACTTT
NA	TRBV7-9	TRBD1	TRBJ1-6	CASSVNLGQGGSPLHF	TGTGCCAGCAGCGTAAACCTGGGACAGGGTGGTTCACCCCTCCACTTT
NA	TRBV10-3	TRBD1	TRBJ1-1	CAISDRGRANTEAFF	TGTGCCATCAGTGACAGGGGGCGGGCGAACACTGAAGCTTTCTTT
NA	TRBV6-1	TRBD1	TRBJ1-5	CASSEQWQGVWPQHF	TGTGCCAGCAGTGAACAGTGGCAGGGGGTATGGCCCCAGCATTTT
NA	TRBV18	NA	TRBJ2-3	CASSLATGSTDTQYF	TGTGCCAGCTCACTCGCGACGGGTAGCACAGATACGCAGTATTTT
NA	TRBV5-1	TRBD2	TRBJ2-1	CASSLASGNEQFF	TGCGCCAGCAGCTTGGCTAGCGGCAATGAGCAGTTCTTC
NA	TRBV7-2	TRBD1	TRBJ1-5	CASSSSDGTGRINQPQHF	TGTGCCAGCAGCTCGAGTGATGGGACAGGGAGGATCAATCAGCCCCAGCATTTT
once	TRBV9	NA	TRBJ1-3	CASSVESSSGTIYF	TGTGCCAGCAGCGTAGAGTCCTCGTCGGGCACCATATATTTT
NA	TRBV7-2	TRBD1	TRBJ2-1	CASSTRQGGEQFF	TGTGCCAGCAGCACCCGACAGGGGGGTGAGCAGTTCTTC
NA	TRBV4-3	NA	TRBJ1-1	CASSQVAGTEAFF	TGCGCCAGCAGCCAAGTTGCAGGAACCGAAGCTTTCTTT
NA	TRBV7-2	NA	TRBJ2-3	CASRGPGRGKDTQYF	TGTGCCAGCAGGGGACCAGGGCGCGGGAAAGATACGCAGTATTTT
NA	TRBV29-1	TRBD1	TRBJ1-1	CSGGDRGDTEAFF	TGCAGCGGCGGGGACAGGGGGGACACTGAAGCTTTCTTT
few	TRBV6-5	TRBD1	TRBJ1-2	CASSRGQSSYGYTF	TGTGCCAGCAGTCGGGGACAGTCGAGCTATGGCTACACCTTC
few	TRBV29-1	NA	TRBJ2-3	CSVESEGWVGDTQYF	TGCAGCGTTGAATCAGAGGGATGGGTAGGAGATACGCAGTATTTT
NA	TRBV5-5	NA	TRBJ1-1	CASSSRGPGNTEAFF	TGTGCCAGCAGCTCTCGAGGGCCGGGGAACACTGAAGCTTTCTTT
NA	TRBV27	TRBD2	TRBJ2-1	CASSVIAGGRNEQFF	TGTGCCAGCAGTGTAATAGCGGGGGGGCGGAATGAGCAGTTCTTC
many	TRBV14	NA	TRBJ2-2	CASSQLVSSGTGELFF	TGTGCCAGCAGCCAACTTGTATCCTCGGGAACCGGGGAGCTGTTTTTT
NA	TRBV5-1	NA	TRBJ2-1	CASSLLGAVSYNEQFF	TGCGCCAGCAGCTTATTGGGAGCGGTCTCCTACAATGAGCAGTTCTTC
NA	TRBV7-2	TRBD2	TRBJ2-5	CASSLATSGKLQETQYF	TGTGCCAGCAGCTTAGCGACTAGCGGAAAACTCCAAGAGACCCAGTACTTC
once	TRBV27	TRBD2	TRBJ2-3	CASSTSAGELTDTQYF	TGTGCCAGCAGTACCTCAGCGGGAGAGCTCACAGATACGCAGTATTTT
NA	TRBV5-4	NA	TRBJ2-3	CASSLDLVSTDTQYF	TGTGCCAGCAGCTTGGATCTAGTTTCCACAGATACGCAGTATTTT
once	TRBV7-8	NA	TRBJ2-2	CASSLVAGSASTRIELFF	TGTGCCAGCAGCTTAGTCGCTGGGTCGGCCTCAACGCGGATCGAGCTGTTTTTT
NA	TRBV5-5	NA	TRBJ1-3	CASRLGGDRVDTIYF	TGTGCCAGCAGATTAGGAGGGGACCGGGTTGACACCATATATTTT
NA	TRBV28	NA	TRBJ1-2	CASRETRNYGYTF	TGTGCCAGCCGAGAGACACGAAACTATGGCTACACCTTC
NA	TRBV10-3	NA	TRBJ1-2	CAISEPHRGLANYGYTF	TGTGCCATCAGTGAGCCTCATAGGGGCTTAGCTAACTATGGCTACACCTTC
once	TRBV19	TRBD2	TRBJ2-3	CASRGLAVSTDTQYF	TGTGCCAGTAGAGGACTAGCGGTTAGCACAGATACGCAGTATTTT
NA	TRBV7-9	TRBD1	TRBJ1-4	CASRSQGAANEKLFF	TGTGCCAGCAGATCCCAGGGGGCGGCTAATGAAAAACTGTTTTTT
NA	TRBV5-6	TRBD1	TRBJ1-4	CASSVQGVNEKLFF	TGTGCCAGCAGCGTCCAGGGGGTGAATGAAAAACTGTTTTTT
NA	TRBV6-5	TRBD1	TRBJ1-5	CASRATGSYGPQHF	TGTGCCAGCAGGGCGACAGGGTCATATGGGCCCCAGCATTTT
NA	TRBV6-5	NA	TRBJ2-3	CASSNAGAGTDTQYF	TGTGCCAGCAGCAACGCGGGGGCTGGCACAGATACGCAGTATTTT
NA	TRBV30	NA	TRBJ1-6	CAWSRVGGAGNSPLHF	TGTGCCTGGAGTAGGGTAGGGGGGGCTGGGAATTCACCCCTCCACTTT
NA	TRBV27	NA	TRBJ1-6	CASGRAAGAVNSPLHF	TGTGCCAGCGGCCGAGCTGCAGGGGCCGTGAATTCACCCCTCCACTTT
NA	TRBV9	NA	TRBJ2-1	CASSVDGVNSYNEQFF	TGTGCCAGCAGCGTAGACGGGGTGAACTCCTACAATGAGCAGTTCTTC
NA	TRBV7-2	NA	TRBJ1-5	CASSIRGINQPQHF	TGTGCCAGCAGCATACGAGGGATTAATCAGCCCCAGCATTTT
NA	TRBV19	NA	TRBJ2-3	CASSIATGDYTDTQYF	TGTGCCAGTAGTATTGCGACAGGTGATTACACAGATACGCAGTATTTT